Each of the 21 T cell receptor beta chains below was sequenced from the same sample in a study of control samples from healthy donors and cancer patients. The table came from immunoSEQ multiplex PCR; TCRdb's copy has only in-frame clones and leaves some out. This table has around 110,000 clones, about 93% appearing once. Sequenced input: blood. These receptors were obtained from a man younger than 45 in good health.

The gene calls are TRBV10-3 and TRBJ1-2; D possibly corresponds to TRBD1 (5 bases). From germline, CDR1 is ENHRY and CDR2 SYGVKD. V gave up 6 bases and J gave up 8 bases, with 13 bases separating them. The CDR3 sequence is 12 residues long. The CDR3 region is CAISQGTWGYTF. CDR3 nucleotide sequence: TGTGCCATCAGCCAGGGAACTTGGGGCTACACCTTC.

V gene TRBV7-9 combines with J gene TRBJ2-7, with 15 bases aligning to TRBD2. V lost 3 bases, J lost 0 bases, and 9 bases stayed unmatched. This CDR3 has 19 amino acids. Germline V lookup: CDR1 SEHNR, CDR2 FQNEAQ (reference sequence). The CDR3 DNA follows: TGTGCCAGCAGCTTCCCCGGGACTAGCGGGGGGTCGATCTCCTACGAGCAGTACTTC. This codes for CASSFPGTSGGSISYEQYF.

The chain has TRBV28 and TRBJ1-2; D is uncertain. This CDR3 spans 12 amino acids. Trimming took 10 bases from V and 0 from J, leaving 9 bases between them. The germline CDR1 and CDR2 sequences are MDHEN and SYDVKM. CDR3 protein: CAIETPNYGYTF. CDR3 DNA sequence: TGTGCCATCGAGACGCCTAACTATGGCTACACCTTC.

The chain couples TRBV6-5 to TRBJ2-7; possible D gene TRBD2, 5 bases. Germline CDR1 and CDR2: MNHEY and SVGAGI. V dropped 6 bases and J dropped 11 bases, with 17 bases sitting between them. The CDR3 runs to 12 residues. In DNA, the CDR3 is TGTGCCAGCAGCACTGGACTGGGTTTGGAGTACGTC. Translating it yields CASSTGLGLEYV.

V is TRBV12-3 or TRBV12-4 and J is TRBJ1-2, with a possible D match to TRBD1 (5 bases). CDR3 length equals 12 residues. Trimming removed 5 bases at V and 7 bases at J, with 11 bases between. CDR3 protein: CASSVRDGGYTF. Here the CDR3 DNA reads TGTGCCAGCAGTGTCCGGGACGGTGGCTACACCTTC.

J is TRBJ2-3 and V is TRBV5-1, with 8 bases identical to TRBD1. Germline loops: CDR1 SGHRS, CDR2 YFSETQ. The CDR3 has 16 amino acids. Trimming removed 0 bases from V and 2 bases from J; junction bases left unmatched: 5. The CDR3 loop is CASSLGQGHLTDTQYF. The CDR3 nucleotides read TGCGCCAGCAGCTTGGGACAGGGGCACCTCACAGATACGCAGTATTTT.

This clone was observed a single time. V gene TRBV3-1 (or the pseudogene TRBV3-2) combines with J gene TRBJ1-2, with D maybe TRBD1 (5 bases). The CDR3 sequence is 15 residues long. Trimming shortened V by 4 bases and J by 6 bases, and 18 bases separated the two germline ends. From germline, CDR1 is LGHDT and CDR2 YNNKEL (reference sequence). The CDR3, as DNA: TGTGCCAGCAGCCTTTCAAGGGGTAGCACCAATGGCTACACCTTC. Protein product: CASSLSRGSTNGYTF.

This sequence joins TRBV5-1 and TRBJ2-6; D gene uncertain. V dropped 6 bases and J dropped 2 bases, with 12 bases sitting between them. Germline assignment: CDR1 SGHRS and CDR2 YFSETQ. The length of the CDR3 is 15 residues. In DNA form, the CDR3 reads TGCGCCAGCACGTCACACGCACCTGGGGCCAACGTCCTGACTTTC. Translation gives CASTSHAPGANVLTF.

This rearrangement joins TRBV19 to TRBJ1-5; possibly TRBD1 for D (5 bases). V lost 3 bases, J lost 0 bases, and 9 bases lay in between. The CDR3 runs 15 residues. Germline V gene sequence: CDR1 LNHDA, CDR2 SQIVND (reference sequence). The CDR3 nucleotides read TGTGCCAGTAGTATGGGGCACCGTAGCAATCAGCCCCAGCATTTT. This translates into CASSMGHRSNQPQHF.

The V gene is TRBV7-6, the J gene TRBJ1-1; D is ambiguous. The CDR3 loop spans 16 amino acids. The V end lost 6 bases, the J end lost 5 bases, and 22 bases lay between the germline ends. Germline V gene lookup returns CDR1 SGHVS and CDR2 FNYEAQ. In DNA, the CDR3 is TGTGCCAGCAGTCAAAAGGGCGGGCTCCTGAGGACTGAAGCTTTCTTT. This codes for CASSQKGGLLRTEAFF.

V usage is TRBV4-1 and J usage is TRBJ1-1; D is ambiguous. Trimming took 4 bases from V and 2 from J, leaving 11 bases between them. CDR3 length: 14 residues. Per germline, CDR1 MGHRA and CDR2 YSYEKL. The CDR3 reads CASSLIAGNTEAFF. For the CDR3, the DNA is TGCGCCAGCAGCCTAATTGCGGGAAACACTGAAGCTTTCTTT.

The chain carries TRBV9 and TRBJ1-2; unclear D gene. V was trimmed by 3 bases and J by 8 bases, leaving 17 bases between them. CDR3 length: 14 amino acids. Germline V gene sequence: CDR1 SGDLS, CDR2 YYNGEE. CDR3 DNA: TGTGCCAGCAGCGCCCCGACACTGGGGAGAGGCTACACCTTC. It specifies CASSAPTLGRGYTF.

The chain uses TRBV19 and TRBJ1-2, with D possibly matching TRBD1 (5 bases). Germline-derived CDR1 and CDR2 are LNHDA and SQIVND (reference sequence). V was shortened by 5 bases and J by 8 bases, with 18 bases between the two germline ends. The CDR3 spans 14 residues. The CDR3 DNA follows: TGTGCCAGTAGTGCTTCTCTAGGGGCCCGGGGCTACACCTTC. The encoded protein is CASSASLGARGYTF.

The chain combines TRBV18 with TRBJ2-3, with 12 bases matching TRBD2. With 3 bases clipped from V and 3 bases from J, the junction kept 4 bases outside the gene matches. Germline V CDR1 and CDR2: KGHSH, LQKENI. The CDR3 is 16 residues long. The CDR3 loop is CASSPSTSGGTDTQYF. The CDR3 DNA sequence: TGTGCCAGCTCACCCTCGACTAGCGGGGGAACAGATACGCAGTATTTT. The variable domain in full, with the rest retrieved from reference TRBV18 and TRBJ2-3, is NAGVMQNPRHLVRRRGQEARLRCSPMKGHSHVYWYRQLPEEGLKFMVYLQKENIIDESGMPKERFSAEFPKEGPSILRIQQVVRGDSAAYFCASSPSTSGGTDTQYFGPGTRLTVL.

The gene calls are TRBV7-9 and TRBJ2-2; D remains unclear. Germline values: CDR1 SEHNR, CDR2 FQNEAQ (reference sequence). The CDR3 is 9 residues long. Trimming stripped 10 bases from V and 5 bases from J, with 2 bases between. This CDR3 is CATTGELFF. In DNA, the CDR3 is TGTGCCACGACCGGGGAGCTGTTTTTT.

The chain recombines TRBV5-1 with TRBJ1-2; 9 nucleotides align to TRBD1. CDR1 and CDR2 (germline): SGHRS, YFSETQ. The CDR3 is 16 amino acids. The J segment lost 6 bases and the V segment lost 0 bases, leaving 9 bases of the junction unmatched. CDR3 protein: CASSLEGRTGDNGYTF. The CDR3 DNA reads as TGCGCCAGCAGCTTGGAAGGCAGGACAGGGGATAATGGCTACACCTTC.

The rearrangement joins TRBV7-2 to TRBJ2-5; TRBD1 matches at 7 bases. After removal of 5 bases from V and 4 bases from J, the junction contained 10 bases not matched to a gene. The CDR3 spans 15 residues. The germline gives CDR1 SGHTA, CDR2 FQGNSA. CDR3 loop: CASSPSNRGAETQYF. The CDR3 nucleotides are TGTGCCAGCAGCCCCTCAAACAGGGGTGCAGAGACCCAGTACTTC.

The V and J genes are TRBV7-9 and TRBJ2-1, with a weak D call TRBD1 (6 bases). V shed 3 bases and J shed 3 bases, with 15 bases lying between them. Germline CDR1 reads SEHNR; CDR2 reads FQNEAQ (reference sequence). The CDR3 spans 16 residues. CDR3 amino acids: CASSFWGTRGYNEQFF. As DNA, the CDR3 is TGTGCCAGCAGCTTCTGGGGGACACGGGGCTACAATGAGCAGTTCTTC.

The V gene is TRBV5-4, the J gene TRBJ1-1, with TRBD1 identical over 8 bases. V lost 4 bases, J lost 1 base, and 6 bases stayed unmatched. The germline V gene encodes CDR1 SGHNT and CDR2 YYREEE (reference sequence). CDR3 length: 15 residues. CDR3 protein: CASSPGTGGNTEAFF. Here the CDR3 DNA reads TGTGCCAGCAGCCCTGGGACAGGCGGGAACACTGAAGCTTTCTTT.

The CDR3 is CASIPGSGTEREKLFF. The CDR3 region has the DNA TGTGCCAGTATCCCCGGTTCGGGGACTGAACGGGAAAAACTGTTTTTT. The genes are TRBV19 and TRBJ1-4, with D perhaps matching TRBD1 (5 bases). Per the germline V gene, CDR1 is LNHDA and CDR2 is SQIVND (reference sequence). V dropped 7 bases and J dropped 8 bases, with 23 bases sitting between them. This CDR3 contains 16 residues. The whole variable domain, filled in from reference TRBV19 and TRBJ1-4, reads DGGITQSPKYLFRKEGQNVTLSCEQNLNHDAMYWYRQDPGQGLRLIYYSQIVNDFQKGDIAEGYSVSREKKESFPLTVTSAQKNPTAFYLCASIPGSGTEREKLFFGSGTQLSVL.

This clone was found a few times. V usage is TRBV30 and J usage is TRBJ1-6; tentatively, D is TRBD1 (6 bases). CDR3 length equals 14 residues. V was pared by 1 base and J by 6 bases, with 10 bases between. The germline V gene has CDR1 GTSNPN and CDR2 SVGIG (reference sequence). CDR3 in DNA: TGTGCCTGGAGTGCCGGACAGAGTAATTCACCCCTCCACTTT. Amino acid sequence: CAWSAGQSNSPLHF.